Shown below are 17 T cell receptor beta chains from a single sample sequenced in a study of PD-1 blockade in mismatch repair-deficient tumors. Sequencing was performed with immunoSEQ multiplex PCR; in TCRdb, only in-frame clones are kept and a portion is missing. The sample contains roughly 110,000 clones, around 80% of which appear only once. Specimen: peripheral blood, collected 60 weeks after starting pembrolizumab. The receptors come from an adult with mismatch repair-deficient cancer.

The CDR3 sequence is CASSPAMTGRVLTEAFF. CDR3 bases: TGTGCCAGCTCACCTGCCATGACAGGGCGGGTTTTAACTGAAGCTTTCTTT. The chain recombines TRBV18 with TRBJ1-1; 7 bases agree with TRBD1. With V trimmed by 3 bases and J by 5 bases, 15 bases remained unmatched. This CDR3 comprises 17 residues. Germline V gene sequence: CDR1 KGHSH, CDR2 LQKENI.

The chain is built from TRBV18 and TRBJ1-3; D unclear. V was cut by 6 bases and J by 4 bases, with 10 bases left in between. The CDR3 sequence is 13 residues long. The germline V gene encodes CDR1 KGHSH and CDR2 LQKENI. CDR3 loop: CASSQGKGNTIYF. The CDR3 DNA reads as TGTGCCAGCTCCCAAGGGAAGGGAAACACCATATATTTT.

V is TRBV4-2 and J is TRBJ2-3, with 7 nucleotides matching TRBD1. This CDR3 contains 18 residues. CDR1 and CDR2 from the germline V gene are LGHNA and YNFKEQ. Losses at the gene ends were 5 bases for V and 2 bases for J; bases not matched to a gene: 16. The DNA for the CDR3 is TGTGCCAGCAGCTACCTCTTCCAGGGGGTACCTAACACAGATACGCAGTATTTT. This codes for CASSYLFQGVPNTDTQYF.

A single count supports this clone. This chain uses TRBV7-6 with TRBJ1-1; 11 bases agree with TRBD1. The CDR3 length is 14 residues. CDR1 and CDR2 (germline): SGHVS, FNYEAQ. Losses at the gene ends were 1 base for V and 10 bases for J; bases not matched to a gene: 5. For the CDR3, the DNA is TGTGCCAGCAGCTTAGGGGACAGGGGGTTCGGAGCTTTCTTT. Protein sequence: CASSLGDRGFGAFF. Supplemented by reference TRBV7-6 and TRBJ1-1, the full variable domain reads GAGVSQSPRYKVTKRGQDVALRCDPISGHVSLYWYRQALGQGPEFLTYFNYEAQQDKSGLPNDRFSAERPEGSISTLTIQRTEQRDSAMYRCASSLGDRGFGAFFGQGTRLTVV.

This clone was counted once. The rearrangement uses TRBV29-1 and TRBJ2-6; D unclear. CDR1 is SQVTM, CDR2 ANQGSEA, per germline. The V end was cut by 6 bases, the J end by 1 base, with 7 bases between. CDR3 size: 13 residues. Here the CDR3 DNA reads TGCAGCGTCGGACGGTCTGGGGCCAACGTCCTGACTTTC. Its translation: CSVGRSGANVLTF.

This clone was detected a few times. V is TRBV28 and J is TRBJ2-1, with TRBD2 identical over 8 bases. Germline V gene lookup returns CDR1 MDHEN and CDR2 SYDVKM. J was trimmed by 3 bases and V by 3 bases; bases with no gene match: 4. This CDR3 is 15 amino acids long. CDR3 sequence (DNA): TGTGCCAGCAGTTTTGGTAGCGGGGTCTACAATGAGCAGTTCTTC. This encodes CASSFGSGVYNEQFF.

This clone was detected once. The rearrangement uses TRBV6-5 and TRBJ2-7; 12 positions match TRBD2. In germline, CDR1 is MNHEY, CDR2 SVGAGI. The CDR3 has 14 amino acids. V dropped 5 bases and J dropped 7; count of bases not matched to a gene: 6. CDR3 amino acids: CASSGTSGYLEQYF. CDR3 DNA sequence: TGTGCCAGCAGTGGGACTAGCGGGTATCTAGAGCAGTACTTC.

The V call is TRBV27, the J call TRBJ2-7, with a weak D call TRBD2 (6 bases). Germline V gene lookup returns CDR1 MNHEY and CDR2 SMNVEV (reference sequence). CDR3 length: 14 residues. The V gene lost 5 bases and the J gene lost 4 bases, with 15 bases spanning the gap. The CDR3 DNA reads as TGTGCCAGCAGTCCCTCCGCGGGACTTTACGAGCAGTACTTC. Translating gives CASSPSAGLYEQYF.

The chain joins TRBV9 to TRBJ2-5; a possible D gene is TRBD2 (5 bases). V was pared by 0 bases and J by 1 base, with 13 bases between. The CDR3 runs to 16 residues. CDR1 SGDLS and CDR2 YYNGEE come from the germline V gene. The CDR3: CASSVAVLSGQETQYF. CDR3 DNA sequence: TGTGCCAGCAGCGTAGCTGTGTTGAGCGGCCAAGAGACCCAGTACTTC.

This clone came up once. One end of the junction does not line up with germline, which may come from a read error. The CDR3 region is CASNLAVTEAFF. In DNA form, the CDR3 reads TGTGCCAGCAATTTAGCGGTCACTGAAGCTTTCTTT. The V gene is TRBV28, the J gene TRBJ1-1; D is undetermined. The CDR3 has 12 amino acids. Germline V gene lookup returns CDR1 MDHEN and CDR2 SYDVKM.

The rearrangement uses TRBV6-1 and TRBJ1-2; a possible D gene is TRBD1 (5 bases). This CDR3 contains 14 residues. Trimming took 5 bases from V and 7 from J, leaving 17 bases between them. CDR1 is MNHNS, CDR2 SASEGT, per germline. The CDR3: CASSRQSSSGGYTF. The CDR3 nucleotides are TGTGCCAGCAGTCGACAGAGCTCATCGGGTGGCTACACCTTC.

The CDR3 spells CAWSAGFHQPQHF. The DNA for the CDR3 is TGTGCCTGGAGTGCAGGATTCCATCAGCCCCAGCATTTT. V usage is TRBV30 and J usage is TRBJ1-5; D call uncertain. With 1 base removed from V and 5 bases from J, the gap between germline ends came to 9 bases. CDR3 length equals 13 residues. The germline V gene has CDR1 GTSNPN and CDR2 SVGIG (reference sequence).

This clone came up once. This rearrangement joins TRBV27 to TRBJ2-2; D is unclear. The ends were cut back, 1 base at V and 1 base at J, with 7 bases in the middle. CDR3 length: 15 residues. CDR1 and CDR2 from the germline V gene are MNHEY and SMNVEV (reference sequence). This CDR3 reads CASSLLLKNTGELFF. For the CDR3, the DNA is TGTGCCAGCAGTTTATTGTTAAAGAACACCGGGGAGCTGTTTTTT.

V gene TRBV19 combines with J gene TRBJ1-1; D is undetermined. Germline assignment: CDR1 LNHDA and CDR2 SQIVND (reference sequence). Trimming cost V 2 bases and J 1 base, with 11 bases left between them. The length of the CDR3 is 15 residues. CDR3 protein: CASSIRGRRNTEAFF. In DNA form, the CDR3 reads TGTGCCAGTAGTATACGGGGAAGGAGGAACACTGAAGCTTTCTTT.

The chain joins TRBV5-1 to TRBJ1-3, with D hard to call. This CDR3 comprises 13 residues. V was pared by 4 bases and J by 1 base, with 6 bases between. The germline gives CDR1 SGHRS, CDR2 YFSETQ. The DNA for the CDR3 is TGCGCCAGCAGCGAAGGTTCTGGAAACACCATATATTTT. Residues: CASSEGSGNTIYF. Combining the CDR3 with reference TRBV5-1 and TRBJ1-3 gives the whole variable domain KAGVTQTPRYLIKTRGQQVTLSCSPISGHRSVSWYQQTPGQGLQFLFEYFSETQRNKGNFPGRFSGRQFSNSRSEMNVSTLELGDSALYLCASSEGSGNTIYFGEGSWLTVV.

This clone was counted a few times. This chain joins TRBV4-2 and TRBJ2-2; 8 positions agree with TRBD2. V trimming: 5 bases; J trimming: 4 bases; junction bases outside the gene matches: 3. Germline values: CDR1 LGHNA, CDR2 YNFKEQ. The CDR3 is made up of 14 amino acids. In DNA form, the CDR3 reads TGTGCCAGCAGCGGTGCGGGGGGCACCGGGGAGCTGTTTTTT. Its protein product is CASSGAGGTGELFF.

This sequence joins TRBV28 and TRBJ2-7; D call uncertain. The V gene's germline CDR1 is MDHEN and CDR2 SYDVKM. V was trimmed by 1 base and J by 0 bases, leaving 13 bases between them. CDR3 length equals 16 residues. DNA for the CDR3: TGTGCCAGCAGTTTATCTAGATTCTCGGGCTCCTACGAGCAGTACTTC. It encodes CASSLSRFSGSYEQYF. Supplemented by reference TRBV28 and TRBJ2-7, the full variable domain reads DVKVTQSSRYLVKRTGEKVFLECVQDMDHENMFWYRQDPGLGLRLIYFSYDVKMKEKGDIPEGYSVSREKKERFSLILESASTNQTSMYLCASSLSRFSGSYEQYFGPGTRLTVT.